Below are 13 T cell receptor beta chains sequenced from a single sample in a study of persistence of HIV-infected CD4 T cells. This was the immunoSEQ version 4 assay in survey mode. TCRdb's copy holds only in-frame clones and misses some; the assay was immunoSEQ multiplex PCR. Of fewer than 45,000 clones in the sample, less than 90% were seen once. Antigens for these TCRs are unknown. Cells were stimulated nonspecifically with anti-CD3/anti-CD28 magnetic beads. Responding CD4+ T cells were sorted by upregulation of both CD40 ligand and CD69. The sample in question was CD4+ T cells sorted from PBMCs after roughly 18-hour stimulation, obtained from a patient who received antiretroviral therapy. These receptors were taken from an adult woman with HIV who was CMV-seropositive.

This rearrangement joins TRBV18 to TRBJ1-3; D may be TRBD1 (5 bases). The germline gives CDR1 KGHSH, CDR2 LQKENI. This CDR3 region has 16 residues. V was cut by 1 base and J by 4 bases, with 14 bases left in between. The CDR3 nucleotides are TGTGCCAGCTCACCACGGGTGGCGACAGACGGAAACACCATATATTTT. This translates into CASSPRVATDGNTIYF. The complete variable domain, with remaining parts taken from reference TRBV18 and TRBJ1-3, reads NAGVMQNPRHLVRRRGQEARLRCSPMKGHSHVYWYRQLPEEGLKFMVYLQKENIIDESGMPKERFSAEFPKEGPSILRIQQVVRGDSAAYFCASSPRVATDGNTIYFGEGSWLTVV.

CDR3 in amino acids: CASSPGTVGNQPQHF. The CDR3 DNA follows: TGTGCCAGTAGCCCCGGGACAGTAGGCAATCAGCCCCAGCATTTT. The chain is built from TRBV19 and TRBJ1-5, with TRBD1 identical over 7 bases. The V gene's germline CDR1 is LNHDA and CDR2 SQIVND (reference sequence). V shed 6 bases, J shed 2 bases, and the junction held 7 bases outside the gene matches. The CDR3 extends over 15 amino acids. Together with reference TRBV19 and TRBJ1-5, the CDR3 gives the full variable domain: DGGITQSPKYLFRKEGQNVTLSCEQNLNHDAMYWYRQDPGQGLRLIYYSQIVNDFQKGDIAEGYSVSREKKESFPLTVTSAQKNPTAFYLCASSPGTVGNQPQHFGDGTRLSIL.

The J gene is TRBJ1-1, the V gene TRBV6-5; the D is unclear. Trimming cost V 7 bases and J 1 base, with 16 bases left between them. The CDR3 length is 15 residues. From germline, CDR1 is MNHEY and CDR2 SVGAGI. The CDR3 spells CASNKGIIANTEAFF. The CDR3 DNA is TGTGCCAGCAACAAAGGGATAATTGCGAACACTGAAGCTTTCTTT.

The chain links TRBV10-2 to TRBJ1-1, with D tentatively TRBD1 (5 bases). The CDR3 has 15 residues. The germline V gene encodes CDR1 WSHSY and CDR2 SAAADI. Trimming took off 2 bases at V and 1 base at J, with 11 bases between the two ends. CDR3 protein: CASSEQGWENTEAFF. The CDR3 DNA reads TGCGCCAGCAGTGAGCAGGGTTGGGAGAACACTGAAGCTTTCTTT.

The V and J genes are TRBV9 and TRBJ1-1; tentatively, D is TRBD1 (5 bases). There are 19 residues in the CDR3. The V end lost 0 bases, the J end lost 0 bases, and 21 bases lay between the germline ends. CDR1 is SGDLS, CDR2 YYNGEE, per germline. Here the CDR3 DNA reads TGTGCCAGCAGCGTAGGGTTGAGCGGGGCAGCTCCCATGAACACTGAAGCTTTCTTT. Its translation is CASSVGLSGAAPMNTEAFF.

This chain uses TRBV5-1 with TRBJ1-2; D gene ambiguous. Trimming left V 1 base short and J 1 base short, with 14 bases between. The length of the CDR3 is 16 residues. Germline V lookup: CDR1 SGHRS, CDR2 YFSETQ. The chain's CDR3 is CASSLLASAGNYGYTF. Written as DNA, the CDR3 is TGCGCCAGCAGCTTGTTGGCCTCTGCGGGTAACTATGGCTACACCTTC.

The V gene is TRBV5-6, the J gene TRBJ1-6; TRBD1 agrees at 9 bases. Germline V lookup: CDR1 SGHDT, CDR2 YYEEEE. The CDR3 consists of 15 residues. After removal of 3 bases from V and 7 bases from J, the junction contained 5 bases not matched to a gene. The CDR3 DNA reads TGTGCCAGCAGCTCATACAGGGGGCTCAATTCACCCCTCCACTTT. It is translated as CASSSYRGLNSPLHF.

This CDR3 is CASSSRQGAYEQYF. The CDR3 region has the DNA TGTGCCAGCAGCTCCAGACAGGGGGCCTACGAGCAGTACTTC. The chain couples TRBV5-4 to TRBJ2-7, with 9 bases that match TRBD1. The length of the CDR3 is 14 residues. Germline V gene sequence: CDR1 SGHNT, CDR2 YYREEE (reference sequence). V lost 3 bases to trimming and J lost 2 bases; unmatched junction nucleotides: 3. Combining the CDR3 with reference TRBV5-4 and TRBJ2-7 gives the whole variable domain ETGVTQSPTHLIKTRGQQVTLRCSSQSGHNTVSWYQQALGQGPQFIFQYYREEENGRGNFPPRFSGLQFPNYSSELNVNALELDDSALYLCASSSRQGAYEQYFGPGTRLTVT.

This clone has a single count. The CDR3 region is CASSSFTGVQANEKLFF. DNA of the CDR3: TGTGCCAGCAGTTCATTTACAGGGGTACAGGCTAATGAAAAACTGTTTTTT. The chain has TRBV2 and TRBJ1-4; TRBD1 matches at 7 bases. The CDR3 runs 17 residues. The germline gives CDR1 SNHLY, CDR2 FYNNEI. The V gene end was trimmed by 5 bases and the J gene end by 3 bases; junction bases not matched to a gene: 12.

This sequence joins TRBV5-1 and TRBJ2-5, with 7 bases lining up with TRBD1. The V gene's germline CDR1 is SGHRS and CDR2 YFSETQ. V dropped 5 bases and J dropped 5; count of bases not matched to a gene: 12. The CDR3 is made up of 15 amino acids. CDR3 in amino acids: CASSKLQGPGETQYF. CDR3 nucleotides: TGCGCCAGCAGTAAGCTACAGGGGCCTGGCGAGACCCAGTACTTC. Looking up the rest from reference TRBV5-1 and TRBJ2-5 gives the full variable domain: KAGVTQTPRYLIKTRGQQVTLSCSPISGHRSVSWYQQTPGQGLQFLFEYFSETQRNKGNFPGRFSGRQFSNSRSEMNVSTLELGDSALYLCASSKLQGPGETQYFGPGTRLLVL.

The chain links TRBV20-1 to TRBJ2-3; 8 bases fit TRBD1. The CDR3 is 11 amino acids. V shed 4 bases and J 9 bases; nucleotides not matched to a gene: 3. Germline V CDR1 and CDR2: DFQATT, SNEGSKA (reference sequence). CDR3 loop: CSAKGQATQYF. CDR3 DNA: TGCAGTGCTAAGGGACAGGCAACGCAGTATTTT.

V is TRBV5-4 and J is TRBJ2-3; TRBD2 matches at 12 bases. V shed 3 bases and J 4 bases; nucleotides not matched to a gene: 0. From germline, CDR1 is SGHNT and CDR2 YYREEE (reference sequence). The length of the CDR3 is 14 residues. The CDR3 DNA sequence: TGTGCCAGCAGCTCTAGCGGGGGGGCAGATACGCAGTATTTT. The encoded protein is CASSSSGGADTQYF. The full variable domain, its missing parts supplied by reference TRBV5-4 and TRBJ2-3, is ETGVTQSPTHLIKTRGQQVTLRCSSQSGHNTVSWYQQALGQGPQFIFQYYREEENGRGNFPPRFSGLQFPNYSSELNVNALELDDSALYLCASSSSGGADTQYFGPGTRLTVL.

This clone was counted only a few times. The chain's CDR3 is CASSIEGSGGQIYEQYF. CDR3 bases: TGTGCCAGTAGTATAGAAGGTAGCGGGGGCCAGATCTACGAGCAGTACTTC. The genes are TRBV19 and TRBJ2-7; TRBD2 aligns across 9 bases. From germline, CDR1 is LNHDA and CDR2 SQIVND (reference sequence). This CDR3 has 17 amino acids. V gave up 0 bases and J gave up 3 bases; unmatched junction bases: 9.